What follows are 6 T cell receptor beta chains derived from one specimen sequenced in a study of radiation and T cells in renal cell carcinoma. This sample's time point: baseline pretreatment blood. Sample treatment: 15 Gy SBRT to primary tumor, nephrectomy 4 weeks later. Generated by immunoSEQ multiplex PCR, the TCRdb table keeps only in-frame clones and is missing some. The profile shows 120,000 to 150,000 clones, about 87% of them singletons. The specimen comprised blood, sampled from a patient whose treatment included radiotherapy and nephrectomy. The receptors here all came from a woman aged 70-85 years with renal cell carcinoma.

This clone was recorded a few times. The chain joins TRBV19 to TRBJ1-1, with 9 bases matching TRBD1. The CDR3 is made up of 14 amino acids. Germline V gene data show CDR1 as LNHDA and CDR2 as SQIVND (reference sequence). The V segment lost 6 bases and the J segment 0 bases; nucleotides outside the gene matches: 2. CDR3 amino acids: CASRTGGVNTEAFF. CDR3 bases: TGTGCCAGTAGGACAGGGGGAGTGAACACTGAAGCTTTCTTT.

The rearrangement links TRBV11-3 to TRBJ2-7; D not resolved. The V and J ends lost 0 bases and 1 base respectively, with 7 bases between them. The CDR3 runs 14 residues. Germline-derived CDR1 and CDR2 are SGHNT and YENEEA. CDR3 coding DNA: TGTGCCAGCAGCTTAGAGGGAATGTCCTACGAGCAGTACTTC. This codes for CASSLEGMSYEQYF. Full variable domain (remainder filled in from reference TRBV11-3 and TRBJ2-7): EAGVVQSPRYKIIEKKQPVAFWCNPISGHNTLYWYLQNLGQGPELLIRYENEEAVDDSQLPKDRFSAERLKGVDSTLKIQPAELGDSAVYLCASSLEGMSYEQYFGPGTRLTVT.

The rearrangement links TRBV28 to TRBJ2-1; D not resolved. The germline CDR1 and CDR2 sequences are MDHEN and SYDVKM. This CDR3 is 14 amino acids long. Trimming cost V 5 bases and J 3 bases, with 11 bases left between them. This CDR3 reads CASSPMHIYNEQFF. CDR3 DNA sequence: TGTGCCAGCAGTCCGATGCACATCTACAATGAGCAGTTCTTC.

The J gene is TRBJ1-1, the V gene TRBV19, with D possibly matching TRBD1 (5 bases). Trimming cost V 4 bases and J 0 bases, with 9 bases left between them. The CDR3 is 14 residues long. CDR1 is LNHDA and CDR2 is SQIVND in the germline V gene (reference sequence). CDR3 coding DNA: TGTGCCAGTAGTAAGACAGTAATGAACACTGAAGCTTTCTTT. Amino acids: CASSKTVMNTEAFF.

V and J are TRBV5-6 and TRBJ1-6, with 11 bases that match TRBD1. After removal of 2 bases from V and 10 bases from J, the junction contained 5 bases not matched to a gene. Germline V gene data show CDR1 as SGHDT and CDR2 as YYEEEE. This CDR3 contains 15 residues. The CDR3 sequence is CASSFRTGGSSPLHF. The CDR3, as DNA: TGTGCCAGCAGCTTTAGGACAGGGGGCTCGTCACCCCTCCACTTT.

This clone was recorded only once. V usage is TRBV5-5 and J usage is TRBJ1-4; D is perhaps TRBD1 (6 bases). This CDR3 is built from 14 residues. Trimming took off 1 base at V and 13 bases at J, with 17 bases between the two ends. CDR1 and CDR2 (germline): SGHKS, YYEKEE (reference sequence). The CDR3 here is CASSLIFPGASLFF. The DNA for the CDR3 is TGTGCCAGCAGCTTGATCTTCCCAGGGGCTTCACTGTTTTTT.